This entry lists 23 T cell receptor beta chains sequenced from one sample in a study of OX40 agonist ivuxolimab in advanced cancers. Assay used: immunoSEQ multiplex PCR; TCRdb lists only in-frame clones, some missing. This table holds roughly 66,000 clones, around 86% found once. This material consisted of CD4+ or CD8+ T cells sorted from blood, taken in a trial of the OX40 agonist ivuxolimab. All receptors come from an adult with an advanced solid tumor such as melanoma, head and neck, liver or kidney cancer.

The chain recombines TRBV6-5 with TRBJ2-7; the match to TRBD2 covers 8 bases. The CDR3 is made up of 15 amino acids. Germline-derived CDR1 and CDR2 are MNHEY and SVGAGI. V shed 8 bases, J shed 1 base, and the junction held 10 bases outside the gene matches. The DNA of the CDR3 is TGTGCCAGCGGCGAGTCCGGGACTAGATCCTACGAGCAGTACTTC. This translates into CASGESGTRSYEQYF.

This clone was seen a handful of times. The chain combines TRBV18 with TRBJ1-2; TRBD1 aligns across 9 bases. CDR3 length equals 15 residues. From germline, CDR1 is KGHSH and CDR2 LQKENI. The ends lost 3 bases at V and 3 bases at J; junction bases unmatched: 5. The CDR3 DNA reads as TGTGCCAGCTCACCGACGGGACAGGGCTACTATGGCTACACCTTC. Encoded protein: CASSPTGQGYYGYTF. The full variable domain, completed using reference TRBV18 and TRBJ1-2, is NAGVMQNPRHLVRRRGQEARLRCSPMKGHSHVYWYRQLPEEGLKFMVYLQKENIIDESGMPKERFSAEFPKEGPSILRIQQVVRGDSAAYFCASSPTGQGYYGYTFGSGTRLTVV.

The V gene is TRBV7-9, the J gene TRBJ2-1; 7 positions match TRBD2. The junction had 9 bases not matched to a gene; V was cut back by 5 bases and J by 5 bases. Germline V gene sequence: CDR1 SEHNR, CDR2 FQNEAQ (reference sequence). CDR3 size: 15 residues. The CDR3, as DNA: TGTGCCAGCAGCCTGATCGGGACTACTGACAATGAGCAGTTCTTC. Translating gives CASSLIGTTDNEQFF.

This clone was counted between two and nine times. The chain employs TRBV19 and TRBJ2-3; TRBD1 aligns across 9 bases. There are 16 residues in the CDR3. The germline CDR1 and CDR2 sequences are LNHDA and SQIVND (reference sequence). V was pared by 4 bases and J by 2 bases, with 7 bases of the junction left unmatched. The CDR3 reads CASSTDRDRVTDTQYF. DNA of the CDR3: TGTGCCAGTAGTACCGACCGGGACAGGGTCACAGATACGCAGTATTTT.

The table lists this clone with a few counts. This chain's CDR3 is CASSFGGSTEQYF. CDR3 DNA sequence: TGTGCCAGCAGCTTTGGCGGGAGTACCGAGCAGTACTTC. The rearrangement uses TRBV7-9 and TRBJ2-7; the match to TRBD2 covers 7 bases. The CDR3 length is 13 residues. CDR1 and CDR2 from the germline V gene are SEHNR and FQNEAQ (reference sequence). Trimming took 3 bases from V and 6 from J; bases not matched to a gene: 5.

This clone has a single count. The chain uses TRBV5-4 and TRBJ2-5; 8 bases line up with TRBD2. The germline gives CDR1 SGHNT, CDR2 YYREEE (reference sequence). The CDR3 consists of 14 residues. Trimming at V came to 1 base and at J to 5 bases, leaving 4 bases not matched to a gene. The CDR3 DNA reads TGTGCCAGCAGCTTGCCTAGCGGGCAGGAGACCCAGTACTTC. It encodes CASSLPSGQETQYF.

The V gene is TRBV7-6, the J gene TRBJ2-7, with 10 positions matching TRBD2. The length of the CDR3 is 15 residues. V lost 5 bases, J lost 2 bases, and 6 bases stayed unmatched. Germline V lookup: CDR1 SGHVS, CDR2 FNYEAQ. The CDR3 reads CASSPGLAVTYEQYF. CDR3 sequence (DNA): TGTGCCAGCAGCCCCGGACTAGCGGTTACCTACGAGCAGTACTTC. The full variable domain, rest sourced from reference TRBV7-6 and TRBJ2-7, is GAGVSQSPRYKVTKRGQDVALRCDPISGHVSLYWYRQALGQGPEFLTYFNYEAQQDKSGLPNDRFSAERPEGSISTLTIQRTEQRDSAMYRCASSPGLAVTYEQYFGPGTRLTVT.

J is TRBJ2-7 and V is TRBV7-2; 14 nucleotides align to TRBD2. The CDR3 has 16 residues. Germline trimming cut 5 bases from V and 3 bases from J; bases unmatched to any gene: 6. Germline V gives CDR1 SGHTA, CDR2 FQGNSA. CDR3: CASSGGTSGSLYEQYF. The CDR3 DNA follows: TGTGCCAGCAGCGGAGGGACTAGCGGGAGTCTCTACGAGCAGTACTTC.

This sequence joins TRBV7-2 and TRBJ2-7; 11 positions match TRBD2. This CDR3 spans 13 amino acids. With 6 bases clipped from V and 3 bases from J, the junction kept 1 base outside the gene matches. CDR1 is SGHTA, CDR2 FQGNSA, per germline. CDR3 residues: CASRGTSGYEQYF. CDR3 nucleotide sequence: TGTGCCAGCAGGGGGACTAGCGGCTACGAGCAGTACTTC.

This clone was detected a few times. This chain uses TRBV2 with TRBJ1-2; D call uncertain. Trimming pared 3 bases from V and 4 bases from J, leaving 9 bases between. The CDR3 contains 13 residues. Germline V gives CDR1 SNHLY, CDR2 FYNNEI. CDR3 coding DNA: TGTGCCAGCAGTGAGGGGTTAATCTATGGCTACACCTTC. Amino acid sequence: CASSEGLIYGYTF.

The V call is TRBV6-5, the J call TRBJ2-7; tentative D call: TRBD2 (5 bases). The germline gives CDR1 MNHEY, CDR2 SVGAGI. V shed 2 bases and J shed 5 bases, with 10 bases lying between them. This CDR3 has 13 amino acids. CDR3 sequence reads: CASSYNEGNEQYF. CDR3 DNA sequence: TGTGCCAGCAGTTACAATGAGGGAAACGAGCAGTACTTC.

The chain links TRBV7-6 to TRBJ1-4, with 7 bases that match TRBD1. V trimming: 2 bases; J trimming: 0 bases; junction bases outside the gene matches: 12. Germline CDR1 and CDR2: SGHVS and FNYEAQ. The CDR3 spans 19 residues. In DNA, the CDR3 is TGTGCCAGCAGCTTATACGCGTGGGACAGAATTACAACTAATGAAAAACTGTTTTTT. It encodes CASSLYAWDRITTNEKLFF.

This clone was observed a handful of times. CDR3 nucleotide sequence: TGCGCCAGCAGCCAAGTACAGGGGATCTACGAGCAGTACTTC. This gives the protein CASSQVQGIYEQYF. The V gene is TRBV4-1, the J gene TRBJ2-7, with 7 positions matching TRBD1. The CDR3 contains 14 residues. After removal of 1 base from V and 3 bases from J, the junction contained 3 bases not matched to a gene. Germline V gene data show CDR1 as MGHRA and CDR2 as YSYEKL.

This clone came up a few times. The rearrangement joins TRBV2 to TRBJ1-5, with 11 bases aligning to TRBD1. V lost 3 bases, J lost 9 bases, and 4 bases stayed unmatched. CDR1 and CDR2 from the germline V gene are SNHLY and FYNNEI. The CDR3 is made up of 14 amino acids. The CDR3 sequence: CASSEDRGLRPQHF. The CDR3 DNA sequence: TGTGCCAGCAGTGAGGACAGGGGGCTCCGGCCCCAGCATTTT.

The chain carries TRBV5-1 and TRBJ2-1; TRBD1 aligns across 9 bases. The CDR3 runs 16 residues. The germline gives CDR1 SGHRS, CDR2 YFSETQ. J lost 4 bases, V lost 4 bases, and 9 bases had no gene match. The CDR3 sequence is CASSGNRGPSYNEQFF. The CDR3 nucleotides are TGCGCCAGCAGCGGAAACAGGGGGCCCTCGTACAATGAGCAGTTCTTC.

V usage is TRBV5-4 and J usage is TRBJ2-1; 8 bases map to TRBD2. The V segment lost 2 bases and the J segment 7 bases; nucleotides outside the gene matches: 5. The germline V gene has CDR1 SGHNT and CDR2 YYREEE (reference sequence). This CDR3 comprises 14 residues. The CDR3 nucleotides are TGTGCCAGCAGCTTAGCGGGAGTATATAATGAGCAGTTCTTC. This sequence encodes CASSLAGVYNEQFF.

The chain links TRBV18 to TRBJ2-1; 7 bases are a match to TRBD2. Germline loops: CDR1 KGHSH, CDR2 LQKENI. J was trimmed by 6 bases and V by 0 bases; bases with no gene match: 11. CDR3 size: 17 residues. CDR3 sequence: CASSPPNSATGGNEQFF. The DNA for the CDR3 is TGTGCCAGCTCACCACCGAATAGCGCCACGGGGGGCAATGAGCAGTTCTTC.

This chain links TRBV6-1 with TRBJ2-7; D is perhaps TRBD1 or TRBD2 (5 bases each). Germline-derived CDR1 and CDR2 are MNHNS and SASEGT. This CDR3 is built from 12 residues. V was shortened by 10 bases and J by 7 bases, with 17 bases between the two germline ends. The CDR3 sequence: CATRGPRGEQYF. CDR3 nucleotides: TGTGCCACTAGGGGTCCCCGAGGGGAGCAGTACTTC.

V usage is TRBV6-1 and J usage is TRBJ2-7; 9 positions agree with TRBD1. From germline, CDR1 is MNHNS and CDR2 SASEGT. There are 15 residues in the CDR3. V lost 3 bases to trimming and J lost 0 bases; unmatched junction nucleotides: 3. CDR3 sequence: CASSEGQGHSYEQYF. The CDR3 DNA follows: TGTGCCAGCAGTGAGGGACAGGGCCACTCCTACGAGCAGTACTTC.

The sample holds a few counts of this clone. This CDR3 is CASSLIGGSYEQYF. The DNA for the CDR3 is TGTGCCAGCAGCTTGATCGGGGGATCTTACGAGCAGTACTTC. This chain joins TRBV5-4 and TRBJ2-7; a weak D match, TRBD2 (6 bases). Germline CDR1 is SGHNT and CDR2 is YYREEE (reference sequence). Deletions cut 1 base from V and 4 bases from J, with 12 bases between. This CDR3 region has 14 residues.

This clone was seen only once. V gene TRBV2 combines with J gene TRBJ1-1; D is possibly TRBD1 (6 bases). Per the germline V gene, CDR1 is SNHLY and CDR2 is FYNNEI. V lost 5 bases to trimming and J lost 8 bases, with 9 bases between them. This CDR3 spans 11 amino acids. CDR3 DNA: TGTGCCAGCAGTTACAGGGACGAAGCTTTCTTT. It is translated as CASSYRDEAFF.

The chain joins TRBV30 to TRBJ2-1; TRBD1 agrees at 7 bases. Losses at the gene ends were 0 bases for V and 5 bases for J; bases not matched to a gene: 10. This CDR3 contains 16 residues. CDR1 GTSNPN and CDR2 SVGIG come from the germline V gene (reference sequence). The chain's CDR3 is CAWSVFFGTVDNEQFF. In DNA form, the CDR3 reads TGTGCCTGGAGTGTATTTTTCGGGACAGTCGACAATGAGCAGTTCTTC.

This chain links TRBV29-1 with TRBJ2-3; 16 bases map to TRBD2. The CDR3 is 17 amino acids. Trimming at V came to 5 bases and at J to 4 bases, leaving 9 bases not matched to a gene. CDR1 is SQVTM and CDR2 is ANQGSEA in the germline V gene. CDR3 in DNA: TGCAGCGTTCAAGGGGGACTAGCGGGAGGGCCCCCAGATACGCAGTATTTT. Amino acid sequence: CSVQGGLAGGPPDTQYF.